This T cell receptor beta chain was identified in a study of T cells in Graves' hyperthyroidism and ophthalmopathy. The CDR3 covers 16 residues. Germline V CDR1 and CDR2: SGHAT, FQNNGV. Authors of the study amplified TCR beta CDR3 regions from RNA transcripts. The primer set for the first-round RT-PCR of the TCR CDR3 was HTBI. TCRdb processed the multiplex PCR reads anew with MiXCR; each CDR3 protein has one entry. The sample lists 700,000 to 950,000 distinct CDR3 sequences; roughly a third were seen once. J is TRBJ2-7 and V is TRBV11-2; D tentatively fits TRBD1 or TRBD2 (5 bases each). The J call is doubtful: the DNA matches TRBJ2-1 better. Sequencing was carried out using blood. This sequence originates from a woman in her forties with Graves' hyperthyroidism. CDR3 DNA: TGTGCCAGCAGCCGACGGGACGGTACATCCTACAATGAGCAGTTCTTC. Translated, it gives CASSRRDGTSYNEQFF.